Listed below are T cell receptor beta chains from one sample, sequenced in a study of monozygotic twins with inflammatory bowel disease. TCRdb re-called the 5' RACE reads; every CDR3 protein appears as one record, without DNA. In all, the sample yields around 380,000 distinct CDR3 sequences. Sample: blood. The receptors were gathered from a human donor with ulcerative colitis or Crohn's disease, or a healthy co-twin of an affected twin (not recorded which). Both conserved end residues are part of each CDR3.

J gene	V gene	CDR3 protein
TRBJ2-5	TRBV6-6	CASLTSGGEETQYF
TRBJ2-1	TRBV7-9	CASSLGGEEQFF
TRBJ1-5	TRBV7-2	CASSLDPTGFQPQHF
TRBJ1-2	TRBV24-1	CATSDSKRTPYGYTF
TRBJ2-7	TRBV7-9	CASSPSVAPRWEQYF
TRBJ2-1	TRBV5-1	CASTRGLAGRYNEQFF
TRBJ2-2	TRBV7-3	CASSLTSGPLNTGELFF
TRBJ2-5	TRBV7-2	CASSLAQTGFQETQYF
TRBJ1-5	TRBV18	CASSPQDNQPQHF
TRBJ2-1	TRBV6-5	CASSYAGGSINEQFF
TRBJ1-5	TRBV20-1	CSATRGAGGLGGSNQPQHF
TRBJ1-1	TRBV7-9	CASITISDRDTEAFF
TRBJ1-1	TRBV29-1	CSVEGAQGEAVTEAFF
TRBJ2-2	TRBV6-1	CASRAHDRRGTGELFF
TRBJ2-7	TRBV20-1	CSAASDRGYGEQYF
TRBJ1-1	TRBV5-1	CASSWNGQGNTEAFF
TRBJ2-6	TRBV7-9	CASSLRGSGANVLTF
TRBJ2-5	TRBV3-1	CASKLDNQETQYF
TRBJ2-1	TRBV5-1	CASSPMTSGGAVLHF
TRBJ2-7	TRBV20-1	CSAPDMHYEQYF
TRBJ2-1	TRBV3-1	CASSHLAGGQNEQFF
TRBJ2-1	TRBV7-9	CASSFAWEPTNEQFF
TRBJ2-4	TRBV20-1	CSAREKEWLLIAKNIQYF
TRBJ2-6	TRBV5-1	CASSYTSGGAFGANVLTF
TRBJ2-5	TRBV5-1	CASSIGTGETQYF
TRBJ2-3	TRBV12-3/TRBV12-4	CASSLRRTGTTDTQYF
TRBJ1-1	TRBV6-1	CASKNRGATEAFF
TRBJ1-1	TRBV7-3	CASSLSPGGNTEAFF
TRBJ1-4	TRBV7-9	CASSITGFNEKLFF
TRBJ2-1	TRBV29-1	CSAEGLADEQFF
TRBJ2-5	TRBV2	CASSESRRETQYF
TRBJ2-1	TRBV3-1	CASSQVSSDSRFF
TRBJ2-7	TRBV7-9	CASSLPGALYEQYF
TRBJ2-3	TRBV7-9	CASGPQATDTQYF
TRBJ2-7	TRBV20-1	CSAGPRGETYEQYF
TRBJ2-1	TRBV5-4	CASSLRTSGAGEQFF
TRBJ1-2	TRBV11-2	CASSLDPGRQQHGYTF